A single sample gave rise to the 27 T cell receptor beta chains below, sequenced in a study of cytomegalovirus exposure and HLA in healthy donors. PCR was performed using 60 Vbeta and 13 Jbeta primers. Method: immunoSEQ multiplex PCR; TCRdb's copy keeps in-frame clones and lacks some. The top ten clones hold around 10% of a sample with 140,000 to 150,000 clones, approximately 82% of them seen once. The sequencing sample was made of PBMCs. The receptor source for this set is a woman aged 60-70 years in good health and CMV-seropositive.

The V gene is TRBV7-2, the J gene TRBJ2-7; TRBD1 matches 9 bases. CDR3 length: 15 residues. Germline trimming cut 4 bases from V and 1 base from J; bases unmatched to any gene: 5. CDR1 and CDR2 from the germline V gene are SGHTA and FQGNSA. The CDR3 DNA sequence: TGTGCCAGCAGCTCTTCCGGGACAGGGTCCTACGAGCAGTACTTC. It translates to CASSSSGTGSYEQYF.

The rearrangement joins TRBV6-6 to TRBJ2-7; TRBD2 matches at 12 bases. J gave up 7 bases and V 6 bases, and 10 bases lay outside the gene matches. Germline CDR1 reads MNHNY; CDR2 reads SVGAGI (reference sequence). The CDR3 runs 15 residues. In DNA form, the CDR3 reads TGTGCCAGCAGGGATTCGGGACTAGCGGGTCGGGAGCAGTACTTC. This translates into CASRDSGLAGREQYF.

The CDR3 reads CASSPGPAGTEAFF. The CDR3 nucleotides read TGTGCCAGCAGCCCCGGACCGGCGGGAACTGAAGCTTTCTTT. The genes are TRBV5-6 and TRBJ1-1; D uncertain. Germline V gives CDR1 SGHDT, CDR2 YYEEEE. The CDR3 consists of 14 residues. V was shortened by 4 bases and J by 5 bases, with 15 bases between the two germline ends.

The chain combines TRBV5-6 with TRBJ2-1; 8 bases are shared with TRBD2. The length of the CDR3 is 16 residues. Per germline, CDR1 SGHDT and CDR2 YYEEEE. J was trimmed by 4 bases and V by 1 base; bases with no gene match: 7. The CDR3 loop reads CASSLYLLAGYNEQFF. CDR3 DNA: TGTGCCAGCAGCTTGTATCTTCTAGCGGGTTACAATGAGCAGTTCTTC.

This chain joins TRBV9 and TRBJ2-7; TRBD1 matches 9 bases. Germline V gene lookup returns CDR1 SGDLS and CDR2 YYNGEE. Losses at the gene ends were 0 bases for V and 2 bases for J; bases not matched to a gene: 3. The CDR3 contains 15 residues. Written as DNA, the CDR3 is TGTGCCAGCAGCGTAGGGACAGGGGAGACCTACGAGCAGTACTTC. It codes for CASSVGTGETYEQYF.

V is TRBV6-6 and J is TRBJ1-1, with 8 bases aligning to TRBD1. Trimming took 4 bases from V and 7 from J; bases not matched to a gene: 11. This CDR3 comprises 15 residues. The germline gives CDR1 MNHNY, CDR2 SVGAGI (reference sequence). CDR3: CASSLTGTGGVEAFF. The CDR3 DNA is TGTGCCAGCAGTTTAACCGGGACAGGTGGTGTTGAAGCTTTCTTT.

The V call is TRBV27, the J call TRBJ2-1; maybe TRBD2 (6 bases). Germline V gives CDR1 MNHEY, CDR2 SMNVEV (reference sequence). The CDR3 extends over 14 amino acids. V gave up 5 bases and J gave up 4 bases, with 12 bases separating them. The DNA for the CDR3 is TGTGCCAGCAGTCCTAACCGGGAGTACAATGAGCAGTTCTTC. Its translation is CASSPNREYNEQFF.

This clone came up a few times. This CDR3 is CSVEWERNEQFF. CDR3 nucleotides: TGCAGCGTTGAGTGGGAGCGGAATGAGCAGTTCTTC. The V call is TRBV29-1, the J call TRBJ2-1; D perhaps matches TRBD2 (5 bases). This CDR3 is built from 12 residues. The V end lost 3 bases, the J end lost 7 bases, and 10 bases lay between the germline ends. Germline V gives CDR1 SQVTM, CDR2 ANQGSEA.

This sequence joins TRBV19 and TRBJ2-2, with TRBD1 identical over 7 bases. This CDR3 contains 14 residues. V was pared by 3 bases and J by 5 bases, with 3 bases of the junction left unmatched. Germline CDR1 is LNHDA and CDR2 is SQIVND (reference sequence). The CDR3, as DNA: TGTGCCAGTAGTATTGACAGGGAGACCGGGGAGCTGTTTTTT. This encodes CASSIDRETGELFF.

This sequence joins TRBV27 and TRBJ1-2, with D perhaps matching TRBD1 (5 bases). V was cut by 4 bases and J by 0 bases, with 18 bases left in between. This CDR3 contains 17 residues. The germline CDR1 and CDR2 sequences are MNHEY and SMNVEV (reference sequence). The CDR3, as DNA: TGTGCCAGCAGTTCCGATCACACAGGCAGAGCTAACTATGGCTACACCTTC. Translated: CASSSDHTGRANYGYTF.

This clone came up a few times. V usage is TRBV6-1 and J usage is TRBJ1-1, with D possibly matching TRBD1 (6 bases). Germline loops: CDR1 MNHNS, CDR2 SASEGT. V lost 5 bases and J lost 3, with 16 bases in between. The CDR3 has 15 amino acids. The CDR3 DNA reads as TGTGCCAGCAGTCTAATTCGGGGGGCGGACACTGAAGCTTTCTTT. Protein: CASSLIRGADTEAFF.

The J gene is TRBJ2-5, the V gene TRBV7-9; D possibly corresponds to TRBD1 (5 bases). Near its end, the DNA agrees better with TRBJ2-7, so the J call may be wrong. Germline lookup yields CDR1 SEHNR and CDR2 FQNEAQ (reference sequence). The CDR3 has 13 residues. CDR3 loop: CASSPQGNYEQYF. Written as DNA, the CDR3 is TGTGCCAGCAGCCCCCAGGGAAACTACGAGCAGTACTTC.

The J gene is TRBJ2-1, the V gene TRBV27; a weak D match, TRBD2 (6 bases). Germline V gives CDR1 MNHEY, CDR2 SMNVEV (reference sequence). The CDR3 sequence is 13 residues long. V lost 5 bases, J lost 7 bases, and 12 bases lay in between. The CDR3 loop reads CASSPRLVNEQFF. CDR3 DNA sequence: TGTGCCAGCAGTCCACGACTAGTGAATGAGCAGTTCTTC.

The chain employs TRBV4-1 and TRBJ2-7; no definite D call. The CDR3 is 14 amino acids. V was pared by 2 bases and J by 5 bases, with 13 bases between. The germline V gene encodes CDR1 MGHRA and CDR2 YSYEKL. The CDR3 here is CASSQRPGSDEQYF. The CDR3 coding sequence is TGCGCCAGCAGCCAAAGACCAGGATCTGACGAGCAGTACTTC.

The chain employs TRBV28 and TRBJ1-2; 7 bases line up with TRBD1. The CDR3 totals 13 residues. The germline gives CDR1 MDHEN, CDR2 SYDVKM. The V segment lost 2 bases and the J segment 6 bases; nucleotides outside the gene matches: 3. The CDR3 reads CASSLAGTDGYTF. The CDR3 DNA reads TGTGCCAGCAGTTTAGCCGGGACAGATGGCTACACCTTC.

The rearrangement uses TRBV2 and TRBJ2-6; weak D call: TRBD1 (5 bases). V lost 0 bases and J 0 bases, leaving 15 bases between the germline ends. The germline V gene encodes CDR1 SNHLY and CDR2 FYNNEI. The length of the CDR3 is 19 residues. The CDR3 coding sequence is TGTGCCAGCAGTGAAGCGGAATCCGACAGCAGCTCTGGGGCCAACGTCCTGACTTTC. Translated, it gives CASSEAESDSSSGANVLTF.

The CDR3 nucleotides read TGCGCCAGCAGCTTGGAGACAGCCTCGAACACCGGGGAGCTGTTTTTT. As protein: CASSLETASNTGELFF. The chain carries TRBV5-1 and TRBJ2-2, with D possibly being TRBD1 (5 bases). The germline V gene encodes CDR1 SGHRS and CDR2 YFSETQ. The CDR3 totals 16 residues. Trimming shortened V by 0 bases and J by 0 bases, and 9 bases separated the two germline ends.

In this sample, this clone turned up once. This rearrangement joins TRBV6-5 to TRBJ2-7; 8 nucleotides match TRBD1. The CDR3 spans 14 residues. The V segment lost 5 bases and the J segment 7 bases; nucleotides outside the gene matches: 10. The germline V gene has CDR1 MNHEY and CDR2 SVGAGI. The chain's CDR3 is CASSRGTGGLEQYF. For the CDR3, the DNA is TGTGCCAGCAGTCGGGGGACAGGTGGGCTGGAGCAGTACTTC.

The CDR3 protein is CASSLVGGEKLFF. For the CDR3, the DNA is TGTGCCAGCAGCTTAGTTGGGGGGGAAAAACTGTTTTTT. The chain couples TRBV7-8 to TRBJ1-4; D may be TRBD1 (5 bases). Germline values: CDR1 SGHVS, CDR2 FQNEAQ. This CDR3 region has 13 residues. Trimming stripped 1 base from V and 8 bases from J, with 8 bases between.

The rearrangement uses TRBV30 and TRBJ2-1; 7 bases are shared with TRBD1. With V trimmed by 4 bases and J by 5 bases, 2 bases remained unmatched. This CDR3 comprises 12 residues. From germline, CDR1 is GTSNPN and CDR2 SVGIG (reference sequence). The CDR3 DNA is TGTGCCTGGAAACAGGGGAACAATGAGCAGTTCTTC. Translated: CAWKQGNNEQFF.

This chain connects TRBV19 to TRBJ1-1; TRBD1 aligns across 9 bases. The CDR3 spans 18 residues. V trimming: 5 bases; J trimming: 3 bases; junction bases outside the gene matches: 16. Germline assignment: CDR1 LNHDA and CDR2 SQIVND (reference sequence). The CDR3 here is CASSLPEQGAWMDTEAFF. The CDR3 DNA follows: TGTGCCAGTAGTCTTCCCGAACAGGGGGCGTGGATGGACACTGAAGCTTTCTTT.

V and J are TRBV28 and TRBJ2-7; 8 positions agree with TRBD2. With V trimmed by 3 bases and J by 12 bases, 7 bases remained unmatched. Germline V lookup: CDR1 MDHEN, CDR2 SYDVKM. CDR3 length equals 12 residues. Here the CDR3 reads CASSFGTRERYF. In DNA form, the CDR3 reads TGTGCCAGCAGTTTTGGGACTAGAGAAAGGTACTTC. The complete variable domain, with remaining parts taken from reference TRBV28 and TRBJ2-7, reads DVKVTQSSRYLVKRTGEKVFLECVQDMDHENMFWYRQDPGLGLRLIYFSYDVKMKEKGDIPEGYSVSREKKERFSLILESASTNQTSMYLCASSFGTRERYFGPGTRLTVT.

The chain combines TRBV5-1 with TRBJ2-1; D may be TRBD2 (6 bases). CDR1 and CDR2 (germline): SGHRS, YFSETQ. Trimming left V 0 bases short and J 0 bases short, with 13 bases between. This CDR3 has 17 residues. CDR3: CASSLAPTGSSYNEQFF. The CDR3, as DNA: TGCGCCAGCAGCTTGGCCCCGACCGGGAGCTCCTACAATGAGCAGTTCTTC.

The rearrangement uses TRBV29-1 and TRBJ2-2; D not certain. Germline values: CDR1 SQVTM, CDR2 ANQGSEA. CDR3 size: 13 residues. V shed 7 bases and J shed 0 bases, with 9 bases lying between them. The CDR3 protein is CSALSTNTGELFF. The DNA for the CDR3 is TGCAGCGCCCTAAGTACGAACACCGGGGAGCTGTTTTTT.

The rearrangement uses TRBV6-1 and TRBJ1-1; TRBD1 is a possible D gene (6 bases). V gave up 3 bases and J gave up 5 bases, with 13 bases separating them. The germline V gene encodes CDR1 MNHNS and CDR2 SASEGT. The CDR3 is 14 amino acids. The CDR3 spells CASSDRQAVTEAFF. As DNA, the CDR3 is TGTGCCAGCAGTGATCGACAGGCGGTGACTGAAGCTTTCTTT.

This rearrangement joins TRBV6-6 to TRBJ1-3; D perhaps matches TRBD1 (5 bases). Trimming shortened V by 2 bases and J by 2 bases, and 13 bases separated the two germline ends. Per the germline V gene, CDR1 is MNHNY and CDR2 is SVGAGI (reference sequence). CDR3 length: 16 amino acids. The CDR3 loop is CASSYTPGNPGNTIYF. The CDR3 DNA follows: TGTGCCAGCAGTTACACCCCAGGGAACCCTGGAAACACCATATATTTT.

The table lists this clone with a few counts. This rearrangement joins TRBV19 to TRBJ2-5; D perhaps matches TRBD2 (7 bases). Trimming removed 1 base at V and 4 bases at J, with 13 bases between. CDR3 length: 15 amino acids. Germline V gives CDR1 LNHDA, CDR2 SQIVND (reference sequence). The DNA for the CDR3 is TGTGCCAGTAGTATAGGGGGGGGCAGGGGAGAGACCCAGTACTTC. Protein: CASSIGGGRGETQYF.